This record looks at one TCR beta chain sequence and its context. The repertoire was sequenced with immunoSEQ multiplex PCR; TCRdb's copy has only in-frame clones and lacks some. Altogether 25,000 to 35,000 clones are present, 89% being singletons, with the ten largest covering 6% to 8%. Germline trimming cut 1 base from V and 4 bases from J; bases unmatched to any gene: 7. In germline, CDR1 is SNHLY, CDR2 FYNNEI. The CDR3 covers 16 residues. This entry comes from a study of T cell changes during pregnancy in multiple sclerosis. The clonotype originates from a female donor with multiple sclerosis, enrolled in a pregnancy study. The chain uses TRBV2 and TRBJ2-7; 10 bases line up with TRBD2. The sequences come from CD8+ T cells from peripheral blood mononuclear cells, collected in the second trimester of pregnancy. DNA of the CDR3: TGTGCCAGCAGTGAAGGGGAGCGGGAGGGCTGGTACGAGCAGTACTTC. Its protein is CASSEGEREGWYEQYF.